This T cell receptor (beta chain) was sequenced during a study of blood T cell repertoires in COVID-19. Across the whole study: Samples representing acute and convalescent COVID-19 were sourced from the United States, Italy and Spain.

Recruits, aged 18 to 89 years, lived in some 25 US areas. Participants' reported clinical history set cohort assignment. Per the original methods: Cell counts per sample came from amplifying reference gene primers. TCRdb's copy holds only in-frame clones and misses some; the assay was immunoSEQ multiplex PCR. The D gene and trimming were derived from the DNA, and the V and J assignments and clone size from that table. Of 250,000 to 350,000 clones in the sample, 80% to 90% are singletons; the top ten hold 2.4%. This receptor was obtained from a woman under 30 who had recovered from COVID-19. Sequenced: PBMCs or T cells enriched from blood (not recorded which).

CDR3 protein: CASSYAWGETQYF. CDR3 DNA: TGTGCCAGCAGTTATGCATGGGGCGAGACCCAGTACTTC. V is TRBV6-6 and J is TRBJ2-5, with D perhaps TRBD1 (5 bases). The CDR3 has 13 residues. The V gene lost 3 bases and the J gene lost 5 bases, with 10 bases spanning the gap. Germline V lookup: CDR1 MNHNY, CDR2 SVGAGI (reference sequence).